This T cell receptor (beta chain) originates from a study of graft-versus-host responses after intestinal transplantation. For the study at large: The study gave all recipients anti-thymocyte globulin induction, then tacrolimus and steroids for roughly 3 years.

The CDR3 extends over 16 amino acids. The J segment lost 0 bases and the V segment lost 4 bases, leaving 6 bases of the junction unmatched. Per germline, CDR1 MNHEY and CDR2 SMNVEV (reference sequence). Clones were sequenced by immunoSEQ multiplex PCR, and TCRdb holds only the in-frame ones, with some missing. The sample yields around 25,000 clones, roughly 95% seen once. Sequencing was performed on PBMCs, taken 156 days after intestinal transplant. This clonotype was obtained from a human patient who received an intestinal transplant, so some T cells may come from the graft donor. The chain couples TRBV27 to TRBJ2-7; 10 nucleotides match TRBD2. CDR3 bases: TGTGCCAGCAGTTCCTTTAGCGGGAGGAGCTCCTACGAGCAGTACTTC. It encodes CASSSFSGRSSYEQYF.